Listed below are T cell receptor beta chains from one sample, sequenced in a study of control samples from healthy donors and cancer patients. The method was immunoSEQ multiplex PCR; TCRdb's version includes in-frame clones alone and lacks a portion of them. Of some 170,000 clones listed, 95% to 96% are singletons. The sample taken for sequencing was blood. These receptors were taken from a woman under 40 in good health. Each CDR3 is given with its conserved first and last residue. D genes are given only for firm matches.

j_call,v_call,d_call,cdr3_aa
TRBJ1-4,TRBV4-1,.,CASSQVGSNEKLFF
TRBJ1-1,TRBV6-6,TRBD1,CASSYGTGWTEAFF
TRBJ1-2,TRBV15,TRBD1,CATSERQGLDGYTF
TRBJ2-2,TRBV25-1,.,CASSELAAGVSGELFF
TRBJ2-7,TRBV18,.,CASSLTVLSGEQYF
TRBJ2-3,TRBV5-1,.,CASSADTDTQYF
TRBJ1-2,TRBV14,.,CASSHFRDDLYGYTF
TRBJ1-1,TRBV6-5,.,CASSYGGGMNTEAFF
TRBJ1-2,TRBV5-4,.,CASSSDRFYYGYTF
TRBJ1-5,TRBV28,.,CASSLIGHYQPQHF
TRBJ2-1,TRBV3-1/TRBV3-2,.,CASSQGYYNEQFF
TRBJ2-3,TRBV27,.,CASSRTGMDTQYF
TRBJ2-1,TRBV19,.,CASSIGGRGQNNEQFF
TRBJ2-2,TRBV5-1,.,CASSLVGGAYPGELFF
TRBJ1-2,TRBV5-4,.,CASSSPPGGAQNYGYTF
TRBJ2-1,TRBV27,.,CASRNGYEQFF
TRBJ2-3,TRBV4-2,.,CASSQALGTDTQYF
TRBJ2-5,TRBV7-2,TRBD2,CASSFGGGAETQYF
TRBJ2-7,TRBV18,.,CASSPERTGTRIYEQYF
TRBJ1-5,TRBV2,.,CASSELRQSQHF
TRBJ1-4,TRBV9,.,CASSTSGSPTNEKLFF
TRBJ2-7,TRBV2,.,CASSYSPLDRGSLAGFYEQYF
TRBJ2-4,TRBV10-3,.,CAISDFGQNIQYF
TRBJ2-1,TRBV6-6,TRBD1,CASTTGGPYNEQFF
TRBJ1-1,TRBV27,.,CASSLYGGSITEAFF
TRBJ1-5,TRBV5-1,TRBD1,CASSSTGPDQPQHF
TRBJ1-2,TRBV5-4,TRBD1,CASSMTGANYGYTF
TRBJ1-5,TRBV27,.,CASSLSWDQPQHF